This entry describes one TCR beta chain. As handled by the study authors: Estimated nucleated cell counts came from reference gene primer amplification. Method: immunoSEQ multiplex PCR; TCRdb's copy keeps in-frame clones and lacks some. The V and J calls and clone size are taken from that table; D and trimming were inferred from the DNA. The table lists tens of thousands of clones, about 90% of them singletons, with roughly 7.4% in the top ten. CDR1 SQVTM and CDR2 ANQGSEA come from the germline V gene. The length of the CDR3 is 14 residues. V was clipped by 3 bases and J by 4 bases; unmatched bases: 7. The data derive from a study of blood T cell repertoires in COVID-19. Overall study: Spain, Italy and the United States supplied samples that represented acute and convalescent COVID-19. PBMCs, B-cell-depleted T cells, or T cells were the source of the cDNA or gDNA that made up the material.

The sequencing input was peripheral blood. This sequence was found in an older woman with acute or convalescent COVID-19. J is TRBJ1-2 and V is TRBV29-1, with 8 positions matching TRBD1. The CDR3: CSVDPSDRGYGYTF. The CDR3 DNA follows: TGCAGCGTTGACCCCTCCGACAGGGGCTATGGCTACACCTTC.